The 32 T cell receptor beta chains in this list originate from one sample, sequenced in a study of blood T cells in healthy people across ages. A second PCR of about 6 to 12 cycles used a sample-barcoded 5' primer and a J-beta primer mix. Each CDR3 protein is one row after TCRdb ran MiXCR on the 5' RACE reads. This sample yields hundreds of thousands of distinct CDR3 sequences, of which roughly 49% are seen a single time; around 32% belongs to the top ten. The material sequenced was blood. The receptors come from an older woman in good health.

The chain employs TRBV5-1 and TRBJ2-5; 7 nucleotides line up with TRBD2. CDR3 length equals 17 residues. V was clipped by 0 bases and J by 11 bases; unmatched bases: 19. Per the germline V gene, CDR1 is SGHRS and CDR2 is YFSETQ. CDR3: CASSLVGAASGQDGQYF. DNA of the CDR3: TGCGCCAGCAGCTTGGTTGGTGCGGCTAGCGGCCAGGACGGGCAGTACTTC.

The genes are TRBV7-2 and TRBJ2-2; D gene uncertain. Germline CDR1 and CDR2: SGHTA and FQGNSA. The V end was cut by 5 bases, the J end by 1 base, with 8 bases between. The CDR3 spans 14 residues. DNA of the CDR3: TGTGCCAGCAGCCGGAGAGGGAACACCGGGGAGCTGTTTTTT. Its translation: CASSRRGNTGELFF.

The table lists this clonotype with a count of one. The rearrangement joins TRBV29-1 to TRBJ2-5; 11 bases are a match to TRBD2. J was trimmed by 11 bases and V by 4 bases; bases with no gene match: 18. This CDR3 contains 16 residues. Germline CDR1 is SQVTM and CDR2 is ANQGSEA. The CDR3 coding sequence is TGCAGCGTTGGATTCCTACTAGCGGGAGTGGGGAATGAGCAGTACTTC. Its translation is CSVGFLLAGVGNEQYF. The whole variable domain, filled in from reference TRBV29-1 and TRBJ2-5, reads SAVISQKPSRDICQRGTSLTIQCQVDSQVTMMFWYRQQPGQSLTLIATANQGSEATYESGFVIDKFPISRPNLTFSTLTVSNMSPEDSSIYLCSVGFLLAGVGNEQYFGPGTRLLVL.

The chain recombines TRBV18 with TRBJ2-1; the match to TRBD1 covers 12 bases. CDR3 size: 16 residues. The J segment lost 5 bases and the V segment lost 2 bases, leaving 4 bases of the junction unmatched. Germline CDR1 is KGHSH and CDR2 is LQKENI. The CDR3 region has the DNA TGTGCCAGCTCACCATTAGGGACAGGGGGCCACAATGAGCAGTTCTTC. Protein: CASSPLGTGGHNEQFF.

DNA of the CDR3: TGCAGTGCTAGAAAGGCCGTCTACTTGGAGACCCAGTACTTC. Translated: CSARKAVYLETQYF. J is TRBJ2-5 and V is TRBV20-1; no reliable D call. The germline CDR1 and CDR2 sequences are DFQATT and SNEGSKA (reference sequence). This CDR3 region has 14 residues. V gave up 2 bases and J gave up 5 bases, with 15 bases separating them.

The V gene is TRBV20-1, the J gene TRBJ1-4; D remains unclear. This CDR3 is 13 amino acids long. Germline CDR1 is DFQATT and CDR2 is SNEGSKA (reference sequence). The DNA of the CDR3 is TGCTCGGAAGGTCCTTACTTGGAGGAAAAACTGTTTTTT. This codes for CSEGPYLEEKLFF.

CDR3 nucleotide sequence: TGTGCCAGCAGCTTGGTTGATATCACAGATACGCAGTATTTT. It specifies CASSLVDITDTQYF. This chain links TRBV5-6 with TRBJ2-3; the D is unclear. Germline-derived CDR1 and CDR2 are SGHDT and YYEEEE. Trimming took 0 bases from V and 2 from J, leaving 7 bases between them. The CDR3 consists of 14 residues.

This clonotype was seen only a few times. The junction departs from the called germline gene at one end, perhaps through a read error. The chain is built from TRBV30 and TRBJ2-7; a possible D gene is TRBD1 (6 bases). This CDR3 comprises 12 residues. The germline V gene has CDR1 GTSNPN and CDR2 SVGIG (reference sequence). CDR3 bases: TGTGCCTGGAGTCCGGGGACACCCGAGGAGTACTTC. Amino acid sequence: CAWSPGTPEEYF.

The chain couples TRBV7-9 to TRBJ1-1; D ambiguous. V was cut by 3 bases and J by 3 bases, with 5 bases left in between. The CDR3 contains 12 residues. Germline CDR1 is SEHNR and CDR2 is FQNEAQ (reference sequence). The CDR3: CASSFRDTEAFF. In DNA form, the CDR3 reads TGTGCCAGCAGCTTTAGGGACACTGAAGCTTTCTTT.

The chain combines TRBV20-1 with TRBJ2-1; D remains ambiguous. V dropped 3 bases and J dropped 0 bases, with 12 bases sitting between them. Germline V gene data show CDR1 as DFQATT and CDR2 as SNEGSKA (reference sequence). The CDR3 runs 15 residues. The CDR3 spells CSARLMTSSYNEQFF. CDR3 nucleotides: TGCAGTGCTAGGCTCATGACAAGCTCCTACAATGAGCAGTTCTTC.

The chain is built from TRBV9 and TRBJ1-2; weak D call: TRBD1 (6 bases). V gave up 4 bases and J gave up 1 base, with 17 bases separating them. The CDR3 extends over 16 amino acids. Looked up from germline, CDR1 is SGDLS and CDR2 is YYNGEE. CDR3 nucleotide sequence: TGTGCCAGCAGCCAGGACAGTCGAAACCTTAACTATGGCTACACCTTC. Its translation: CASSQDSRNLNYGYTF.

This clonotype was recorded a few times. The gene calls are TRBV7-2 and TRBJ2-1; 13 bases are a match to TRBD2. Losses at the gene ends were 4 bases for V and 7 bases for J; bases not matched to a gene: 16. The length of the CDR3 is 19 residues. The V gene's germline CDR1 is SGHTA and CDR2 FQGNSA. The DNA of the CDR3 is TGTGCCAGCAGCTCGAGGACTAGCGGGAGCGGTTTAAGGGGTAATGAGCAGTTCTTC. Its translation: CASSSRTSGSGLRGNEQFF.

The gene calls are TRBV6-2 or TRBV6-3 and TRBJ2-3, with D tentatively TRBD2 (5 bases). CDR3 length equals 14 residues. Per germline, CDR1 MNHEY and CDR2 SVGEGT. Trimming removed 6 bases at V and 4 bases at J, with 14 bases between. CDR3 nucleotide sequence: TGTGCCAGCAGCTGGACGGGAACGGCAGATACGCAGTATTTT. Amino acids: CASSWTGTADTQYF.

The V and J genes are TRBV7-8 and TRBJ2-7; 7 positions match TRBD1. The V gene end was trimmed by 4 bases and the J gene end by 2 bases; junction bases not matched to a gene: 8. The CDR3 covers 15 residues. The germline gives CDR1 SGHVS, CDR2 FQNEAQ. As DNA, the CDR3 is TGTGCCAGCAGCTGGACCTCGGGACAGACCTACGAGCAGTACTTC. Its translation: CASSWTSGQTYEQYF.

CDR3 bases: TGTGCCAGCAGCGTAGGGGGTAGGGGGGTTAATGAGCAGTTCTTC. Its protein product is CASSVGGRGVNEQFF. V is TRBV9 and J is TRBJ2-1; D possibly uses TRBD1 or TRBD2 (6 bases each). Between the trimmed V and J ends, which lost 0 bases and 7 bases, there was a span of 14 bases. This CDR3 contains 15 residues. The V gene's germline CDR1 is SGDLS and CDR2 YYNGEE. Looking up the rest from reference TRBV9 and TRBJ2-1 gives the full variable domain: DSGVTQTPKHLITATGQRVTLRCSPRSGDLSVYWYQQSLDQGLQFLIQYYNGEERAKGNILERFSAQQFPDLHSELNLSSLELGDSALYFCASSVGGRGVNEQFFGPGTRLTVL.

The CDR3 sequence: CSAREIGRAKNIQYF. CDR3 sequence (DNA): TGCAGTGCTAGAGAAATCGGGAGGGCCAAAAACATTCAGTACTTC. The genes are TRBV20-1 and TRBJ2-4, with TRBD2 identical over 7 bases. Germline V gene sequence: CDR1 DFQATT, CDR2 SNEGSKA (reference sequence). This CDR3 is 15 amino acids long. Losses at the gene ends were 0 bases for V and 1 base for J; bases not matched to a gene: 3.

This clonotype has a handful of counts. The chain is built from TRBV10-3 and TRBJ2-7; 7 bases line up with TRBD2. This CDR3 has 14 residues. The germline CDR1 and CDR2 sequences are ENHRY and SYGVKD. V was clipped by 6 bases and J by 5 bases; unmatched bases: 10. The CDR3 DNA reads as TGTGCCATCAGGGGAGGGAAGGACATCGACGAGCAGTACTTC. Translating gives CAIRGGKDIDEQYF.

V usage is TRBV5-6 and J usage is TRBJ2-3; TRBD2 matches 8 bases. V was clipped by 4 bases and J by 2 bases; unmatched bases: 12. This CDR3 spans 17 amino acids. CDR1 and CDR2 (germline): SGHDT, YYEEEE. The CDR3 DNA sequence: TGTGCCAGCAGCGGCGGGGGGCTCGCGCCCCACACAGATACGCAGTATTTT. Translation: CASSGGGLAPHTDTQYF.

This clonotype was observed a few times. This chain uses TRBV11-3 with TRBJ2-1; 7 bases agree with TRBD2. The CDR3 has 15 amino acids. CDR1 and CDR2 (germline): SGHNT, YENEEA. Unmatched junction bases numbered 4, after V lost 2 bases and J lost 3 bases. CDR3 residues: CASSLFGTIYNEQFF. CDR3 sequence (DNA): TGTGCCAGCAGCTTATTCGGGACTATCTACAATGAGCAGTTCTTC.

This clonotype was seen at least ten times. V gene TRBV29-1 combines with J gene TRBJ2-3; maybe TRBD1 (6 bases). Germline V gene sequence: CDR1 SQVTM, CDR2 ANQGSEA. Trimming took 7 bases from V and 5 from J, leaving 22 bases between them. The CDR3 totals 15 residues. CDR3 nucleotide sequence: TGCAGCGCCCCCCGGGGACACGGCGAAATAGATACGCAGTATTTT. This translates into CSAPRGHGEIDTQYF.

The chain recombines TRBV29-1 with TRBJ2-7, with a tentative D call TRBD2 (5 bases). The V and J ends lost 0 bases and 9 bases respectively, with 15 bases between them. CDR1 and CDR2 from the germline V gene are SQVTM and ANQGSEA. The CDR3 spans 13 residues. Here the CDR3 DNA reads TGCAGCGTTGAAGATGATCGACGGAGGTGGCAGTACTTC. Its protein is CSVEDDRRRWQYF.

J is TRBJ2-5 and V is TRBV20-1, with 8 bases fitting TRBD2. The CDR3 is 19 residues long. The J segment lost 5 bases and the V segment lost 3 bases, leaving 23 bases of the junction unmatched. CDR1 is DFQATT and CDR2 is SNEGSKA in the germline V gene (reference sequence). In DNA form, the CDR3 reads TGCAGTGCTAGCGTGCGGGGTCGGCGGGAGGCAATAGCGGGGGAGACCCAGTACTTC. Protein: CSASVRGRREAIAGETQYF.

The V call is TRBV20-1, the J call TRBJ2-3; TRBD2 might be the D (5 bases). V lost 2 bases, J lost 5 bases, and 17 bases lay in between. Germline CDR1 DFQATT, CDR2 SNEGSKA (reference sequence). This CDR3 is 15 amino acids long. As DNA, the CDR3 is TGCAGTGCTAGACAATCTAGCCTGAGACAAGATACGCAGTATTTT. Protein: CSARQSSLRQDTQYF.

The chain carries TRBV6-2 or TRBV6-3 and TRBJ2-1; D might be TRBD2 (6 bases). The germline CDR1 and CDR2 sequences are MNHEY and SVGEGT. Trimming took off 5 bases at V and 9 bases at J, with 14 bases between the two ends. The length of the CDR3 is 13 residues. The CDR3 bases are TGTGCCAGCAGTGTGCTAGCGAGGGGTGAGCAGTTCTTC. Protein product: CASSVLARGEQFF.

The rearrangement joins TRBV7-2 to TRBJ2-5, with D possibly being TRBD1 (6 bases). The end of the DNA aligns better with TRBJ2-7, so the J call may be wrong. This CDR3 region has 15 residues. Germline V CDR1 and CDR2: SGHTA, FQGNSA. As DNA, the CDR3 is TGTGCCAGCAGCTTAGTAGGACAGACATTCTACGAGCAGTACTTC. The encoded protein is CASSLVGQTFYEQYF.

This sequence joins TRBV5-1 and TRBJ2-1; D might be TRBD1 or TRBD2, each matching 6 bases. The germline V and J ends were trimmed by 1 base and 5 bases, with 16 bases remaining between them. The CDR3 has 16 amino acids. Per germline, CDR1 SGHRS and CDR2 YFSETQ. Here the CDR3 reads CASSLQGRDINNEQFF. In DNA form, the CDR3 reads TGCGCCAGCAGCTTGCAGGGGCGGGATATCAACAATGAGCAGTTCTTC. Supplemented by reference TRBV5-1 and TRBJ2-1, the full variable domain reads KAGVTQTPRYLIKTRGQQVTLSCSPISGHRSVSWYQQTPGQGLQFLFEYFSETQRNKGNFPGRFSGRQFSNSRSEMNVSTLELGDSALYLCASSLQGRDINNEQFFGPGTRLTVL.

This clonotype was recorded many times. The chain carries TRBV7-2 and TRBJ1-2; TRBD1 matches 9 bases. Trimming removed 3 bases from V and 4 bases from J; junction bases left unmatched: 0. The CDR3 extends over 13 amino acids. Germline V gives CDR1 SGHTA, CDR2 FQGNSA. CDR3 nucleotides: TGTGCCAGCAGCTTGGGACAGGGCTATGGCTACACCTTC. It translates to CASSLGQGYGYTF.

This chain links TRBV24-1 with TRBJ1-1, with D possibly matching TRBD1 (5 bases). Germline assignment: CDR1 KGHDR and CDR2 SFDVKD. V was shortened by 7 bases and J by 0 bases, with 11 bases between the two germline ends. The CDR3 sequence is 14 residues long. DNA for the CDR3: TGTGCCACCAGGTCCGGGACGATGAACACTGAAGCTTTCTTT. Protein product: CATRSGTMNTEAFF.

The chain links TRBV12-3 or TRBV12-4 to TRBJ2-4; D might be TRBD1 (6 bases). The CDR3 sequence is 16 residues long. V was shortened by 6 bases and J by 7 bases, with 22 bases between the two germline ends. The CDR3 bases are TGTGCCAGCAGCCTCTCAGGGGTTGGTGCGGAGAACATTCAGTACTTC. This codes for CASSLSGVGAENIQYF.

This clonotype showed up just a few times. The chain carries TRBV7-3 and TRBJ2-1; 8 nucleotides align to TRBD2. V lost 0 bases, J lost 0 bases, and 10 bases stayed unmatched. Germline CDR1 is SGHTA and CDR2 is FQGTGA. The CDR3 length is 19 residues. CDR3 DNA sequence: TGTGCCAGCAGCTTAACTGCCCGGGAGGGGTTGAGCTCCTACAATGAGCAGTTCTTC. Translated: CASSLTAREGLSSYNEQFF. The full variable domain, completed using reference TRBV7-3 and TRBJ2-1, is GAGVSQTPSNKVTEKGKYVELRCDPISGHTALYWYRQSLGQGPEFLIYFQGTGAADDSGLPNDRFFAVRPEGSVSTLKIQRTERGDSAVYLCASSLTAREGLSSYNEQFFGPGTRLTVL.

The gene calls are TRBV20-1 and TRBJ2-3, with D perhaps assigned TRBD1 or TRBD2 (6 bases each). Trimming pared 1 base from V and 4 bases from J, leaving 15 bases between. CDR1 DFQATT and CDR2 SNEGSKA come from the germline V gene (reference sequence). The CDR3 runs 15 residues. CDR3 protein: CSARVSGGVADTQYF. In DNA form, the CDR3 reads TGCAGTGCTAGAGTTTCCGGGGGCGTCGCAGATACGCAGTATTTT.

V usage is TRBV7-2 and J usage is TRBJ2-4; 10 nucleotides line up with TRBD1. The trim removed 5 bases at V and 7 bases at J, leaving 11 bases unmatched. Germline V lookup: CDR1 SGHTA, CDR2 FQGNSA. This CDR3 has 16 residues. The CDR3 reads CASSRDLGTGANIQYF. Here the CDR3 DNA reads TGTGCCAGCAGCCGCGACCTCGGGACAGGGGCGAACATTCAGTACTTC.